This T cell receptor beta chain was profiled in a study of blood T cell repertoires in COVID-19. Study background: The origin of the acute and convalescent COVID-19 samples was the United States, Italy and Spain. PBMCs, B-cell-depleted T cells, or T cells were the source of the cDNA or gDNA that made up the material.

This clone was recorded a few times. The CDR3 sequence is 15 residues long. The V gene lost 0 bases and the J gene lost 7 bases, with 15 bases spanning the gap. Germline-derived CDR1 and CDR2 are SGHTA and FQGTGA. While infection was still active, Seattle patients were enrolled and then followed longitudinally. Profiling relied on immunoSEQ multiplex PCR, and the TCRdb table lists in-frame clones only, not all of them. The repertoire has 330,000 or so clones, approximately 88% of them found once; the top ten carry 9.5% to 10%. This clonotype was obtained from a man in his thirties or forties with COVID-19, enrolled during active disease. The source material was peripheral blood. The J gene is TRBJ1-1, the V gene TRBV7-3; D is perhaps TRBD1 (6 bases). CDR3 sequence: CASSLTHGQRFEAFF. CDR3 DNA sequence: TGTGCCAGCAGCTTAACGCACGGACAGCGCTTTGAAGCTTTCTTT.